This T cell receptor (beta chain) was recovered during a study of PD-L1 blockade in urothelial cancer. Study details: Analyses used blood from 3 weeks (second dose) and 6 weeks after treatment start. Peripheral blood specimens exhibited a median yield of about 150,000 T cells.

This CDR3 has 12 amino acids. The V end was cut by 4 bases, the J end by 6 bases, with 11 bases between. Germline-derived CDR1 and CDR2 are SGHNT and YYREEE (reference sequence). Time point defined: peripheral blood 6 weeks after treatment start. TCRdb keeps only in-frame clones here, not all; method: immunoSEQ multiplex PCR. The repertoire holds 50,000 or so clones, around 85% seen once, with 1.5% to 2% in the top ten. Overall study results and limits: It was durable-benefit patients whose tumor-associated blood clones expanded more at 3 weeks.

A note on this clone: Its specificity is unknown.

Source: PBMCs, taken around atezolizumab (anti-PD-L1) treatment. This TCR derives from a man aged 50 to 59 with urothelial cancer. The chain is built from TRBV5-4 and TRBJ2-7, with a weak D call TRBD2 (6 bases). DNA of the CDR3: TGTGCCAGCAGCCTGGACTATTCCGAGCAGTACTTC. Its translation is CASSLDYSEQYF.